The rows below give T cell receptor beta chains drawn from one sample of a study of technical replicates of blood from several donors. Assay used: immunoSEQ multiplex PCR; TCRdb lists only in-frame clones, some missing. The sample includes tens of thousands of clones, about 86% of them seen just once. Sequencing was performed on PBMCs. Source of these receptors: a human donor in good health. Some clones in this sample may be carry-over from other donors' samples. The CDR3 runs from the conserved cysteine through the conserved F or W. D genes are given only for firm matches. Only part of the rows carry a size: once, few, many, or a class if the clone is expanded.

clone_size j_call d_call v_call cdr3_aa cdr3_nt
. TRBJ2-7 . TRBV23-1 CASARPGQGHPYEQYF TGCGCCAGTGCTCGCCCGGGACAAGGACATCCCTACGAGCAGTACTTC
once TRBJ2-7 . TRBV13 CASSPSGTYEQYF TGTGCCAGCAGCCCTTCAGGGACCTACGAGCAGTACTTC
. TRBJ1-1 . TRBV27 CASSLLGGTRGNTEAFF TGTGCCAGCAGTTTATTGGGCGGAACCAGGGGGAACACTGAAGCTTTCTTT
. TRBJ2-1 . TRBV2 CASSVPGNEQFF TGTGCCAGCAGTGTGCCCGGCAATGAGCAGTTCTTC
. TRBJ1-6 . TRBV10-3 CAISEAAGYNSPLHF TGTGCCATCAGTGAGGCGGCGGGGTATAATTCACCCCTCCACTTT
. TRBJ1-1 . TRBV9 CASSVVANTEAFF TGTGCCAGCAGCGTAGTGGCAAACACTGAAGCTTTCTTT
. TRBJ1-3 . TRBV5-1 CASSGAGGNTIYF TGCGCCAGCAGCGGGGCGGGAGGAAACACCATATATTTT
once TRBJ2-7 TRBD1 TRBV29-1 CSVVPGGYSYEQYF TGCAGCGTAGTTCCAGGGGGCTACTCCTACGAGCAGTACTTC
. TRBJ1-4 . TRBV18 CASSPGHEDEKLFF TGTGCCAGCTCACCGGGACACGAGGATGAAAAACTGTTTTTT
. TRBJ2-7 . TRBV29-1 CSVERPGGYEQYF TGCAGCGTTGAAAGACCCGGGGGATACGAGCAGTACTTC
. TRBJ2-7 . TRBV30 CAWRRTSTYEQYF TGTGCCTGGAGACGGACATCCACCTACGAGCAGTACTTC
. TRBJ1-6 . TRBV30 CAWSVFRTSSYNSPLHF TGTGCCTGGAGTGTGTTCAGGACTAGCTCCTATAATTCACCCCTCCACTTT
. TRBJ1-1 . TRBV6-5 CASSLTGPTEAFF TGTGCCAGCAGCCTCACAGGGCCCACTGAAGCTTTCTTT
. TRBJ1-6 TRBD1 TRBV30 CAWLSTGGAAVASPLHF TGTGCCTGGCTCTCCACAGGGGGCGCGGCGGTTGCTTCACCCCTCCACTTT
. TRBJ1-6 TRBD1 TRBV6-5 CASSYRDRGNSPLHF TGTGCCAGCAGTTACAGGGACAGGGGGAATTCACCCCTCCACTTT
. TRBJ2-6 . TRBV30 CAWSGETWNSGANVLTF TGTGCCTGGAGTGGGGAGACCTGGAACTCTGGGGCCAACGTCCTGACTTTC
. TRBJ1-6 TRBD1 TRBV6-5 CASSYSGQGAVSPLHF TGTGCCAGCAGTTACTCGGGCCAGGGGGCGGTTTCACCCCTCCACTTT
. TRBJ1-2 TRBD1 TRBV5-4 CASSLGDRDPRNTF TGTGCCAGCAGCTTGGGGGACAGGGACCCTCGAAACACCTTC
. TRBJ2-1 . TRBV29-1 CSAGQPGNEQFF TGCAGCGCCGGACAGCCGGGCAATGAGCAGTTCTTC
few TRBJ1-5 . TRBV4-1 CASSQDWGATWPQHF TGCGCCAGCAGCCAAGATTGGGGAGCCACATGGCCCCAGCATTTT
once TRBJ2-1 TRBD2 TRBV11-2 CASSWKAGGLINEQFF TGTGCCAGCAGCTGGAAGGCGGGAGGGCTGATCAATGAGCAGTTCTTC
. TRBJ1-2 TRBD1 TRBV7-2 CASSFDRGGYGYTF TGTGCCAGCAGCTTTGACAGGGGCGGCTATGGCTACACCTTC
. TRBJ1-4 . TRBV7-7 CASSPTDTTSTNEKLFF TGTGCCAGCAGCCCTACAGACACAACTTCAACTAATGAAAAACTGTTTTTT
. TRBJ2-4 . TRBV7-2 CASSLGAVAKNIQYF TGTGCCAGCAGCTTAGGGGCAGTAGCCAAAAACATTCAGTACTTC
. TRBJ2-1 TRBD2 TRBV6-1 CASSGAHRGGVNEQFF TGTGCCAGCAGTGGTGCCCACCGGGGGGGGGTCAATGAGCAGTTCTTC
. TRBJ2-1 . TRBV5-1 CASNLGGDSYNEQFF TGCGCCAGCAATTTGGGCGGGGACTCATACAATGAGCAGTTCTTC
. TRBJ1-2 . TRBV6-6 CASRLQDNYGYTF TGTGCCAGCAGACTACAGGACAACTATGGCTACACCTTC
. TRBJ1-1 . TRBV7-6 CASSLLTENTEAFF TGTGCCAGCAGCTTACTAACAGAGAACACTGAAGCTTTCTTT
. TRBJ2-3 TRBD2 TRBV5-1 CASSLTLAGGPDTQYF TGCGCCAGCAGCTTGACCCTAGCGGGGGGGCCAGATACGCAGTATTTT
. TRBJ2-1 TRBD1 TRBV11-1 CASSRQGAFHEQFF TGTGCCAGCAGCCGCCAGGGGGCATTCCATGAGCAGTTCTTC
few TRBJ2-1 . TRBV19 CASKRRGVNEQFF TGTGCCAGTAAACGCAGGGGTGTTAATGAGCAGTTCTTC
. TRBJ1-2 . TRBV7-9 CASSLALDSYGYTF TGTGCCAGCAGCTTAGCATTAGACAGCTATGGCTACACCTTC
. TRBJ2-2 . TRBV30 CAWSVVRAGELFF TGTGCCTGGAGTGTTGTACGCGCCGGGGAGCTGTTTTTT
. TRBJ1-2 TRBD1 TRBV5-1 CASRRDRANYGYTF TGCGCCAGCAGGCGGGACAGAGCTAACTATGGCTACACCTTC
. TRBJ2-1 . TRBV7-9 CASSRRVGRGDNEQFF TGTGCCAGCAGTCGCCGGGTGGGGAGGGGGGACAATGAGCAGTTCTTC
. TRBJ1-4 . TRBV7-6 CASSQTGINEKLFF TGTGCCAGCAGTCAGACAGGAATTAATGAAAAACTGTTTTTT
. TRBJ2-7 . TRBV11-1 CASSSTRPGEQYF TGTGCCAGCAGCTCCACGCGGCCGGGCGAGCAGTACTTC
once TRBJ1-4 . TRBV5-1 CASSLTGEKLFF TGCGCCAGCAGCTTGACAGGTGAAAAACTGTTTTTT
. TRBJ2-2 TRBD1 TRBV5-1 CASSGGTGNTGELFF TGCGCCAGCAGCGGAGGGACAGGGAACACCGGGGAGCTGTTTTTT
. TRBJ1-2 . TRBV4-3 CASSQDWVLGGYTF TGCGCCAGCAGCCAAGATTGGGTACTCGGGGGCTACACCTTC
. TRBJ2-2 . TRBV5-1 CASSSTGGELFF TGCGCCAGCAGCTCGACAGGCGGGGAGCTGTTTTTT
once TRBJ1-6 TRBD1 TRBV2 CASTGTGISPLHF TGTGCCAGCACGGGGACAGGAATCTCACCCCTCCACTTT